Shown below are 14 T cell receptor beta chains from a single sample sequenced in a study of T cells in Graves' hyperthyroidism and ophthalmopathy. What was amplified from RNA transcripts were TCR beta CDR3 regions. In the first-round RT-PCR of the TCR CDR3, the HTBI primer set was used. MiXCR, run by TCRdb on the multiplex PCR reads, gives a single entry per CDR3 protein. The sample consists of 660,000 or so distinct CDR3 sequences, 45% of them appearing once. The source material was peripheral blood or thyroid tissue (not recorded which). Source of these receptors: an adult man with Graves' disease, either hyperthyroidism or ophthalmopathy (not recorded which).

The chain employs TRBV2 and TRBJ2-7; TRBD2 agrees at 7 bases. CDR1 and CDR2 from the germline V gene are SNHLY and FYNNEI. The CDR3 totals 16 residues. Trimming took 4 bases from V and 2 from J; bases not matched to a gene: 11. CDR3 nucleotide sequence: TGTGCCAGCAGTGTAACAGGAGCGGGGCTGACCTACGAGCAGTACTTC. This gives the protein CASSVTGAGLTYEQYF.

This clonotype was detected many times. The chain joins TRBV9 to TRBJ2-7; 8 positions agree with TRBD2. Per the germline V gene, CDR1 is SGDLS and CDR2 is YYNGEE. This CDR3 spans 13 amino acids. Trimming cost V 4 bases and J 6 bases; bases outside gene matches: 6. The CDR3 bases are TGTGCCAGCAGCCTCACGGGGGGGCGCGAGCAGTACTTC. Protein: CASSLTGGREQYF.

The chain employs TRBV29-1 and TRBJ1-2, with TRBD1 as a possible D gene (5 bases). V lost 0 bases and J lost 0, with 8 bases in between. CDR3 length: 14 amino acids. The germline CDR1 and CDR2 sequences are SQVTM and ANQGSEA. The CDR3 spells CSVEEGGANYGYTF. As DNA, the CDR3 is TGCAGCGTTGAAGAGGGGGGGGCTAACTATGGCTACACCTTC.

CDR3 coding DNA: TGCAGCTTAGAGGGAGGGGTGGGCTCCTACGAGCAGTACTTC. Residues: CSLEGGVGSYEQYF. The chain joins TRBV29-1 to TRBJ2-7; TRBD2 aligns across 7 bases. V was clipped by 8 bases and J by 0 bases; unmatched bases: 10. This CDR3 is 14 amino acids long. CDR1 and CDR2 (germline): SQVTM, ANQGSEA.

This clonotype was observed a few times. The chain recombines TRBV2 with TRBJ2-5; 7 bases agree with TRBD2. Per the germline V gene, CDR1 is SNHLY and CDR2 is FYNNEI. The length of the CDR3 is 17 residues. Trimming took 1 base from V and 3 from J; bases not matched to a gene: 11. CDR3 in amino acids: CASSEGSSGGRKETQYF. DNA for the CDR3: TGTGCCAGCAGTGAAGGCTCTAGCGGAGGACGGAAAGAGACCCAGTACTTC.

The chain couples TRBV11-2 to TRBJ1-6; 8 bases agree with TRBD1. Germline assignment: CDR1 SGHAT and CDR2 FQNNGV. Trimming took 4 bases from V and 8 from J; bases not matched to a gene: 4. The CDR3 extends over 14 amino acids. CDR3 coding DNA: TGTGCCAGCAGCTCCAGGGGGCGCGATTCACCCCTCCACTTT. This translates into CASSSRGRDSPLHF.

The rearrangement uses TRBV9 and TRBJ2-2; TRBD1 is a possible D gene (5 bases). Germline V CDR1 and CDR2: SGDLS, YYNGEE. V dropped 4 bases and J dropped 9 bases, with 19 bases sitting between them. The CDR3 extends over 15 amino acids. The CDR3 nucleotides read TGTGCCAGCAGCCCCCGATCGGCAGGGCTACGGGAGCTGTTTTTT. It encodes CASSPRSAGLRELFF.

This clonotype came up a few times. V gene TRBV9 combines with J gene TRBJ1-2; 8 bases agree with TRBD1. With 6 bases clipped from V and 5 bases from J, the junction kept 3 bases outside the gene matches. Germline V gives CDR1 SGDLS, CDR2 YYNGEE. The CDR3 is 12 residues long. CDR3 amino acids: CASMDRVYGYTF. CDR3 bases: TGTGCCAGCATGGACAGGGTTTATGGCTACACCTTC.

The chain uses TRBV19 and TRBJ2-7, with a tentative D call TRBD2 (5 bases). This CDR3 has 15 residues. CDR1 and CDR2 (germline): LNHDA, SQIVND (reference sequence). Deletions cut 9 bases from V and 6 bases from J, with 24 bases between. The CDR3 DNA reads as TGTGCCAGCAGTGAAGCCCGTACGGGGTTCGTCGAGCAGTACTTC. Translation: CASSEARTGFVEQYF.

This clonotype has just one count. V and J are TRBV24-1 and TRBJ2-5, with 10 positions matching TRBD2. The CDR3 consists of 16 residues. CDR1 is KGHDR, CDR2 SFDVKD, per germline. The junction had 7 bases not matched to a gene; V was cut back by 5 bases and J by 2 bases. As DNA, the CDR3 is TGTGCCACCAGTGCCCCGACTAGCGGGTCACAAGAGACCCAGTACTTC. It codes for CATSAPTSGSQETQYF.

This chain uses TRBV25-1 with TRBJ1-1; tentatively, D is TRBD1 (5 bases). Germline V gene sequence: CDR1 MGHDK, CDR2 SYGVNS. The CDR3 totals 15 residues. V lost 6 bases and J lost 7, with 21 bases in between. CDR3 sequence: CASSPGKGLDVEAFF. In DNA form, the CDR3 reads TGTGCCAGCAGCCCAGGGAAAGGGTTGGACGTTGAAGCTTTCTTT.

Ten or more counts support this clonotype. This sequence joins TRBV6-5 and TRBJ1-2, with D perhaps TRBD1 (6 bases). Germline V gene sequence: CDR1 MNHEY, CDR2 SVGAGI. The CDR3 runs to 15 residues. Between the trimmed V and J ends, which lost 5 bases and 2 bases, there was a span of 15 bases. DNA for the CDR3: TGTGCCAGCAGTCGAAACAGGGAGCTGAACTATGGCTACACCTTC. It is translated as CASSRNRELNYGYTF.

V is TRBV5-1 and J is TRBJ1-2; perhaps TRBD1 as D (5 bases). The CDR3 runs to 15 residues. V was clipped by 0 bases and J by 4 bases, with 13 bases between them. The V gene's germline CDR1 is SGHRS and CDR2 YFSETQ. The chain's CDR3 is CASSLAGTGLYGYTF. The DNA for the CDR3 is TGCGCCAGCAGCTTGGCGGGGACCGGGCTCTATGGCTACACCTTC.

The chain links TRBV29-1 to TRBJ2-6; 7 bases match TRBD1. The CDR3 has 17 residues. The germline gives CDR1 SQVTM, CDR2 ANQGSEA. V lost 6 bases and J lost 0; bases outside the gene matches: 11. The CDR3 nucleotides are TGCAGCGTACCCGACAGGGAAGGGGACTCTGGGGCCAACGTCCTGACTTTC. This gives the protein CSVPDREGDSGANVLTF.